Described below is a single TCR beta chain sequence and its context. The CDR3 runs 11 residues. The V and J ends lost 4 bases and 8 bases respectively, with 6 bases between them. Germline CDR1 KGHDR, CDR2 SFDVKD. Repertoires were generated with immunoSEQ multiplex PCR, while TCRdb's copy carries only in-frame clones and drops some. Of more than 300,000 clones listed, roughly 86% are singletons. This specimen comes from a study of blood T cell repertoires in COVID-19. Seattle cases were enrolled at active infection and followed longitudinally. The chain uses TRBV24-1 and TRBJ2-3; D is unclear. Sequences were obtained from peripheral blood. The clonotype originates from a woman aged 30 to 39 with COVID-19, enrolled during active disease. CDR3 residues: CATSDTGTQYF. DNA of the CDR3: TGTGCCACCAGTGACACGGGTACGCAGTATTTT.